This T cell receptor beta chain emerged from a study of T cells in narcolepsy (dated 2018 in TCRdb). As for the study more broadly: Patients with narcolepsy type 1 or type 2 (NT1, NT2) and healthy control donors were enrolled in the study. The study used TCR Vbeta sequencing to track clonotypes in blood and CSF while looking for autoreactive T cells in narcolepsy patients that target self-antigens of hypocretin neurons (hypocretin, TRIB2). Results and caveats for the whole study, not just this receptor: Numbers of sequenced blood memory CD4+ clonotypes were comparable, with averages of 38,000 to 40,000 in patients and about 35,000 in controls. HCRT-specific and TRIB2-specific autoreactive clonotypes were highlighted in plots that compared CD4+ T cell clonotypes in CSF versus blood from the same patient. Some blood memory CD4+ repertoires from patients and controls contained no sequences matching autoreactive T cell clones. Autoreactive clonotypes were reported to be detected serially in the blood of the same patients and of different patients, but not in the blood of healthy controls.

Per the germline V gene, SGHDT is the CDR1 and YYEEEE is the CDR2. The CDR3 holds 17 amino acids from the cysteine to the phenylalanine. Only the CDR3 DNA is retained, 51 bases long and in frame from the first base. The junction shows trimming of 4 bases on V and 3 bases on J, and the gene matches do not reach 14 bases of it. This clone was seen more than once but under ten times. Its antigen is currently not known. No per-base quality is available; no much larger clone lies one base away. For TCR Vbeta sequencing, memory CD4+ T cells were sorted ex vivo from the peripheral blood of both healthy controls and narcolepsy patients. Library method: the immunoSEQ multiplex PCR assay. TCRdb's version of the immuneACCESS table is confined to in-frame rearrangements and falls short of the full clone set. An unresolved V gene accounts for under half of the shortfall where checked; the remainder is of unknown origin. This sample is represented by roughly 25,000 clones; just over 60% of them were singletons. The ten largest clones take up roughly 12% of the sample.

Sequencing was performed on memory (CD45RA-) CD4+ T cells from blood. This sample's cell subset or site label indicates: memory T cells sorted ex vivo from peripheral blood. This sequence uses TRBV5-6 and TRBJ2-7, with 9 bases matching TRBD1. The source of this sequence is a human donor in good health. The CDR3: CASSRDREILKRYEQYF. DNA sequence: TGTGCCAGCAGCCGGGACAGGGAAATTTTAAAGCGCTACGAGCAGTACTTC.